This T cell receptor beta chain is from a study of post-analysis software for immune sequencing data. Regarding the study as a whole: Patients had higher frequencies than controls of five TRBV segments, including TRBV5-6, TRBV5-1 and TRBV20-1. Those with multiple sclerosis, the patient group, showed significantly lower normalized Chao1 diversity than controls.

As concerns this clonotype: Its antigen is currently unknown.

The ends were cut back, 7 bases at V and 6 bases at J, with 9 bases in the middle. CDR3 length: 11 amino acids. Included in the TCR beta cDNA libraries were unique molecular identifiers. TCRdb re-derived calls from the PCR reads in MiXCR, one entry per CDR3 protein. Of a few hundred thousand distinct CDR3 sequences listed, roughly 45% are singletons. This sequence was found in a girl aged 10-17 years with multiple sclerosis. Sequencing was carried out using blood. This chain joins TRBV12-3 or TRBV12-4 and TRBJ1-1; D not certain. The CDR3 sequence: CASIEYAEAFF. CDR3 bases: TGTGCCAGCATTGAGTATGCTGAAGCTTTCTTT.